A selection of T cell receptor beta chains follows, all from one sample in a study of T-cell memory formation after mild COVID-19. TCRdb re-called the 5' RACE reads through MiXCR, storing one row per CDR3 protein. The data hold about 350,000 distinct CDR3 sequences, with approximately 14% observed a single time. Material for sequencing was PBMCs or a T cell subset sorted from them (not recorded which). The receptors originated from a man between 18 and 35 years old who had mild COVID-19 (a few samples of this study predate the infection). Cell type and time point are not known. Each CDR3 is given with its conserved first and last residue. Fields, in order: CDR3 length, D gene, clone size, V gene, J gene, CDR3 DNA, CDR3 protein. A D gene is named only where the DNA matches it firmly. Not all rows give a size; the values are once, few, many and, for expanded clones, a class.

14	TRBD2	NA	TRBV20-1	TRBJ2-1	TGCAGTGCGGTGGGACTAGCGGGGGGTGTACGGCAGTTCTTC	CSAVGLAGGVRQFF
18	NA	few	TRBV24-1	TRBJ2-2	TGTGCCACCAGTGACAATCCGGCCGCGGGGTCGAACACCGGGGAGCTGTTTTTT	CATSDNPAAGSNTGELFF
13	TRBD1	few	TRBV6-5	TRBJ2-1	TGTGCCAGCAGTTACTCGGGGACAGAAGGCCGGTTCTTC	CASSYSGTEGRFF
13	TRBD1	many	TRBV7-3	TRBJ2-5	TGTGCCAGCAGCTTGGGACAGCACGAGACCCAGTACTTC	CASSLGQHETQYF
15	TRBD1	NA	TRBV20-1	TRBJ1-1	TGCAGTGCTAGAGGAGGGGGCGCGTTAGGGACTGAAGCTTTCTTT	CSARGGGALGTEAFF
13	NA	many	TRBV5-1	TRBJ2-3	TGCGCCAGCAATTATGGGGCCGCAGATACGCAGTATTTT	CASNYGAADTQYF
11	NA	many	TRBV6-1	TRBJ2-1	TGTGCCAGCCGGAAATCGCGGGAGCAGTTCTTC	CASRKSREQFF
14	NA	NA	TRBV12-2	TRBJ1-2	TGTGCAAGTCGCTTGGAGGACTGGTTCTATGGCTACACCTTC	CASRLEDWFYGYTF
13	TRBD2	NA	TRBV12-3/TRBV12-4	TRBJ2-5	TGTGCCAGCAGTTCAAGGGGAGGGGAGACCCAGTACTTC	CASSSRGGETQYF
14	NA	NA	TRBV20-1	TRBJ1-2	TGCAGTGCTAGAGATTGGAAAGTATACTATGGCTACACCTTC	CSARDWKVYYGYTF
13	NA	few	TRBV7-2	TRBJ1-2	TGTGCCAGCAGCCGCCCGGCTAACTATGGCTACACCTTC	CASSRPANYGYTF
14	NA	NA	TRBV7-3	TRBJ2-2	TGTGCCAGCAGCTCCCGACAGTTCGCCGGGGAGCTGTTTTTT	CASSSRQFAGELFF
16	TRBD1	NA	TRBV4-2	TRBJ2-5	TGTGCCAGCAGCCAGATTACAGGGGGCTTGGGAGAGACCCAGTACTTC	CASSQITGGLGETQYF
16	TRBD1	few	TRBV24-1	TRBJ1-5	TGTGCCACCAGTGGCGGGCAGGGGGCGCGTAATCAGCCCCAGCATTTT	CATSGGQGARNQPQHF
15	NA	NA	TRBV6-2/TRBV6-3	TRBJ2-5	TGTGCCAGCAGTTACTCGGGGGCACGCCAAGAGACCCAGTACTTC	CASSYSGARQETQYF
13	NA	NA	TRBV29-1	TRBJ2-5	TGCAGCGCCGCCACTACGAACCAAGAGACCCAGTACTTC	CSAATTNQETQYF
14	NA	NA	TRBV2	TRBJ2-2	TGTGCCAGCAGTTTCTACACGAACACCGGGGAGCTGTTTTTT	CASSFYTNTGELFF
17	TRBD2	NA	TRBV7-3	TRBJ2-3	TGTGCCAGCAGCAAAACCGGGACTAGCGGGGGCTGGGATACGCAGTATTTT	CASSKTGTSGGWDTQYF
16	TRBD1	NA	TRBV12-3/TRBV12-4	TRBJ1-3	TGTGCCAGCAGGCGCGGCAGGGGGCTATCTGGAAACACCATATATTTT	CASRRGRGLSGNTIYF
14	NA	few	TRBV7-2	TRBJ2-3	TGTGCCAGCAGCAGCCGACAAGCCACAGATACGCAGTATTTT	CASSSRQATDTQYF
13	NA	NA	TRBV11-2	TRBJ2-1	TGTGCCAGCAGACCCGTCCCCGGCAATGAGCAGTTCTTC	CASRPVPGNEQFF
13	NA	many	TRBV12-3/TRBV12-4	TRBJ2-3	TGTGCCAGCAGTATCTACCGCACAGATACGCAGTATTTT	CASSIYRTDTQYF
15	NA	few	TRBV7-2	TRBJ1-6	TGTGCCAGCAGCCCACTCCGGGCCGGTAATTCACCCCTCCACTTT	CASSPLRAGNSPLHF
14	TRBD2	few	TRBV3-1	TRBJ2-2	TGTGCCAGCAGCCAAAGGGGAGGGCACGGGGAGCTGTTTTTT	CASSQRGGHGELFF
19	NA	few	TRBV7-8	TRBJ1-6	TGTGCCAGCAGCCACCACCGGGACACCTTAAGCTCCTATAATTCACCCCTCCACTTT	CASSHHRDTLSSYNSPLHF
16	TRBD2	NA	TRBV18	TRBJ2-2	TGTGCCAGCTCACCTAGCGGGGGGTCGAACACCGGGGAGCTGTTTTTT	CASSPSGGSNTGELFF
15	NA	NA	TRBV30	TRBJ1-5	TGTGCCTGGAGTGTAGGGACACTCGGTAATCAGCCCCAGCATTTT	CAWSVGTLGNQPQHF
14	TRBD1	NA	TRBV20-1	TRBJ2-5	TGCAGTGCTAGAACCATCCGGGACAGAGAGACCCAGTACTTC	CSARTIRDRETQYF
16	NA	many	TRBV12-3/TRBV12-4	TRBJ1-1	TGTGCCAGCAGTCGGGTCCCGTCCCAGGGGAACACTGAAGCTTTCTTT	CASSRVPSQGNTEAFF
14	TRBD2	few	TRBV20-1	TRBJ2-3	TGCAGTGCTAGAAAAGCGGGGCACACAGATACGCAGTATTTT	CSARKAGHTDTQYF
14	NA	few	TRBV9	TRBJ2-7	TGTGCCAGCAGCGTCTCAGGGGGGCATTTCGAGCAGTACTTC	CASSVSGGHFEQYF
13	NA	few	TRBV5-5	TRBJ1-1	TGTGCCAGCAGCCCTTGGAGGAACACTGAAGCTTTCTTT	CASSPWRNTEAFF
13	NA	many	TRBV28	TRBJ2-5	TGTGCCAGCAGTTTCCGACTCCAAGAGACCCAGTACTTC	CASSFRLQETQYF
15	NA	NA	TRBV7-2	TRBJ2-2	TGTGCCAGCAGCTCCTCCCAGGGCGCCCCCCGGGAGCTGTTTTTT	CASSSSQGAPRELFF
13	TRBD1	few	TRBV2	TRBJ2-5	TGTGCCAGTGCTGGGACAGACCAAGAGACCCAGTACTTC	CASAGTDQETQYF
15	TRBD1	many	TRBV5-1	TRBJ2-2	TGTGCCAGCAGTTTGGGACAGGGTAACACCGGGGAGCTGTTTTTT	CASSLGQGNTGELFF
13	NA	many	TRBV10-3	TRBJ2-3	TGTGCCATCCGCGGCCGGCCTGGCGATACGCAGTATTTT	CAIRGRPGDTQYF
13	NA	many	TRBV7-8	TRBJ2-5	TGTGCCAGCAGTCCCGGTCATCAAGAGACCCAGTACTTC	CASSPGHQETQYF
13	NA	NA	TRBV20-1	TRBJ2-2	TGCAGTGCTCCCGGAGAGGGGTCCGGGGAGCTGTTTTTT	CSAPGEGSGELFF
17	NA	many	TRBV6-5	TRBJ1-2	TGTGCCAGCAGTTACAAAGTCGCAGGGGCAATTAACTATGGCTACACCTTC	CASSYKVAGAINYGYTF
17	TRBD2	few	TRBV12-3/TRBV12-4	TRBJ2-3	TGTGCCAGCAGCTACCGCAGCGGGGACCACTACACAGATACGCAGTATTTT	CASSYRSGDHYTDTQYF
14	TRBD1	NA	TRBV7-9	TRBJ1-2	TGTGCCAGCAGCGAGCATACAGGGGTTGGCGGCTACACCTTC	CASSEHTGVGGYTF
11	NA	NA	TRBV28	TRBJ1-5	TGTGCCAGCAATAGGAATCAGCCCCAGCATTTT	CASNRNQPQHF
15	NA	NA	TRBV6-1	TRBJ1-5	TGTGCCAGCAGAGACGGACAGAATAGCAATCAGCCCCAGCATTTT	CASRDGQNSNQPQHF
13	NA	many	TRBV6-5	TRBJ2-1	TGTACCGCCGGGGCGGGGCCTTACAATGAGCAGTTCTTC	CTAGAGPYNEQFF
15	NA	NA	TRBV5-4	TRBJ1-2	TGTGCCAGCAGCCCGGACCGGACACTTTTCTATGGCTACACCTTC	CASSPDRTLFYGYTF
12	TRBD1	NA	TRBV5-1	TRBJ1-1	TGCGCCAGCAGCCCTGGACAGGGACGGGCTTTCTTT	CASSPGQGRAFF
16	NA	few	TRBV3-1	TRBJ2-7	TGTGCCAGCAGCCAAGATTTTTTGGACAGACGCTACGAGCAGTACTTC	CASSQDFLDRRYEQYF
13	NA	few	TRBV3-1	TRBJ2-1	TGTGCCAGCAGCCAACGAGGGGTGGGTGAGCAGTTCTTC	CASSQRGVGEQFF
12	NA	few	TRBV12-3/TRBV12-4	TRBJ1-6	TGTGCCAGCAGTTCCAGGGTCTCACCCCTCCACTTT	CASSSRVSPLHF
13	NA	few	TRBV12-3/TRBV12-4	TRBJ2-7	TGTGCCAGCAGTTTAAGGACCATCTACGAGCAGTACTTC	CASSLRTIYEQYF
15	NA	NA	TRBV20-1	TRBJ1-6	TGCAGTGCTAGAGATCGGGCAGGGGAGAATTCACCCCTCCACTTT	CSARDRAGENSPLHF